The following is a T cell receptor beta chain sequence with its context. Antigen specificity is unknown. Clones were sequenced by immunoSEQ multiplex PCR, and TCRdb holds only the in-frame ones, with some missing. The table shows hundreds of thousands of clones, with almost 97% occurring only once. The CDR3 loop spans 15 amino acids. Per germline, CDR1 SNHLY and CDR2 FYNNEI. V dropped 11 bases and J dropped 6; count of bases not matched to a gene: 19. This sample is drawn from a study of shared clonotypes between healthy human individuals. Study-wide points: Relative to clonotypes present in all four donors, those not shared had lower generation probabilities.

The origin of this receptor is a woman between 25 and 40 years old in good health. The chain couples TRBV2 to TRBJ2-7; 7 nucleotides match TRBD1. Sample: naive CD4+ T cells sorted from blood. The subset: CD45RA+ positively selected. The CDR3 DNA is TGTGCCCAACAAAGACAGGGAACTCCTTCGTCCGAGCAGTACTTC. As protein: CAQQRQGTPSSEQYF. Combining the CDR3 with reference TRBV2 and TRBJ2-7 gives the whole variable domain EPEVTQTPSHQVTQMGQEVILRCVPISNHLYFYWYRQILGQKVEFLVSFYNNEISEKSEIFDDQFSVERPDGSNFTLKIRSTKLEDSAMYFCAQQRQGTPSSEQYFGPGTRLTVT.